This record concerns one T cell receptor beta chain sequence. The length of the CDR3 is 15 residues. Looked up from germline, CDR1 is LNHDA and CDR2 is SQIVND (reference sequence). The V gene lost 7 bases and the J gene lost 4 bases, with 19 bases spanning the gap. The sample is drawn from a study of blood T cell repertoires in COVID-19. Study context: Italy, Spain and the United States were the sources of the convalescent and acute COVID-19 samples. T cells, B-cell-depleted T cells, or PBMCs supplied cDNA or gDNA.

Original methodology: Cell counts per sample came from amplifying reference gene primers. The repertoire was sequenced with immunoSEQ multiplex PCR; TCRdb's copy has only in-frame clones and lacks some. The V and J calls and the clone size are those of that table, but D and trimming were determined from the DNA. This table has fewer than 200,000 clones, about four fifths appearing once. This chain links TRBV19 with TRBJ1-1, with D possibly matching TRBD1 (5 bases). The specimen sequenced was peripheral blood. The sequence was obtained from a woman of 80 years or more with COVID-19, enrolled during active disease. The CDR3 protein is CASIPWGGATTEAFF. The CDR3 nucleotides read TGTGCCAGTATTCCTTGGGGAGGGGCGACCACTGAAGCTTTCTTT.